One T cell receptor beta chain is described in this entry. Trimming left V 3 bases short and J 6 bases short, with 15 bases between. Germline V gene lookup returns CDR1 GTSNPN and CDR2 SVGIG (reference sequence). The CDR3 loop spans 14 amino acids. Sorted cells were HLA-DR+CD14-CD3+CD4+CD25low/- peripheral blood cells. This entry is derived from a study of circulating and synovial CD4+ cells in juvenile arthritis. This table comes from immunoSEQ multiplex PCR, and its TCRdb copy is limited to in-frame clones, with some not included. The sample contains a few thousand clones, about 88% of which appear only once.

The TCR originated in a human donor with juvenile idiopathic arthritis. This rearrangement joins TRBV30 to TRBJ1-5; possibly TRBD1 for D (5 bases). Material for sequencing was HLA-DR+ CD4+ T cells from blood. Subset: circulating pathogenic-like lymphocytes, sorted as HLA-DR+CD14-CD3+CD4+CD25low/- blood T cells. CDR3 amino acids: CAWSVTGEAQPQHF. For the CDR3, the DNA is TGTGCCTGGAGCGTCACGGGGGAGGCTCAGCCCCAGCATTTT.